Shown below are 17 T cell receptor beta chains from a single sample sequenced in a study of blood T cell repertoires in COVID-19. Clones were sequenced by immunoSEQ multiplex PCR, and TCRdb holds only the in-frame ones, with some missing. The table includes more than 13,000 clones, approximately 81% detected once. The source material was peripheral blood. These receptors were taken from a human donor in a cohort sampled during active COVID-19.

This chain joins TRBV6-6 and TRBJ2-3, with no clear D. The CDR3 has 12 residues. The V end lost 11 bases, the J end lost 4 bases, and 13 bases lay between the germline ends. Germline V gene data show CDR1 as MNHNY and CDR2 as SVGAGI (reference sequence). The CDR3 reads CAYGIPPDTQYF. The CDR3 DNA sequence: TGTGCCTACGGTATACCGCCAGATACGCAGTATTTT.

This clone was recorded at least ten times. This CDR3 reads CASSQDAGFNTGELFF. The DNA for the CDR3 is TGTGCCAGCAGCCAAGATGCGGGTTTTAACACCGGGGAGCTGTTTTTT. This rearrangement joins TRBV14 to TRBJ2-2, with D possibly TRBD2 on 5 matching bases. This CDR3 has 16 residues. The V gene's germline CDR1 is SGHDN and CDR2 FVKESK. The ends were cut back, 0 bases at V and 2 bases at J, with 10 bases in the middle. Variable domain in full (rest from reference TRBV14 and TRBJ2-2): EAGVTQFPSHSVIEKGQTVTLRCDPISGHDNLYWYRRVMGKEIKFLLHFVKESKQDESGMPNNRFLAERTGGTYSTLKVQPAELEDSGVYFCASSQDAGFNTGELFFGEGSRLTVL.

The rearrangement links TRBV6-5 to TRBJ2-7; 7 bases map to TRBD1. The length of the CDR3 is 15 residues. The V segment lost 5 bases and the J segment 11 bases; nucleotides outside the gene matches: 18. Germline values: CDR1 MNHEY, CDR2 SVGAGI. CDR3 sequence: CASSITARDGQGEYF. The DNA for the CDR3 is TGTGCCAGCAGTATAACGGCAAGGGACGGTCAGGGGGAGTACTTC.

The chain joins TRBV5-1 to TRBJ2-7; D uncertain. CDR1 is SGHRS and CDR2 is YFSETQ in the germline V gene. This CDR3 has 16 amino acids. Trimming took 3 bases from V and 3 from J, leaving 19 bases between them. The DNA for the CDR3 is TGCGCCAGCAGCTCAGCTGGAAGACCGAACAGCTACGAGCAGTACTTC. Encoded protein: CASSSAGRPNSYEQYF.

This chain joins TRBV7-8 and TRBJ2-5, with D uncertain. The CDR3 is 15 residues long. The V gene's germline CDR1 is SGHVS and CDR2 FQNEAQ. The V end lost 1 base, the J end lost 2 bases, and 11 bases lay between the germline ends. The CDR3 bases are TGTGCCAGCAGCTTAGTAATGGGCCAGCAAGAGACCCAGTACTTC. Translation: CASSLVMGQQETQYF.

The chain is built from TRBV6-5 and TRBJ2-1; TRBD2 matches at 11 bases. The ends lost 2 bases at V and 9 bases at J; junction bases unmatched: 6. The germline V gene encodes CDR1 MNHEY and CDR2 SVGAGI. This CDR3 has 15 residues. DNA for the CDR3: TGTGCCAGCAGTTACGCTACTAGCGGGAGACTTGAGCAGTTCTTC. It encodes CASSYATSGRLEQFF.

This clone was observed a handful of times. V gene TRBV28 combines with J gene TRBJ1-2, with TRBD1 as a possible D gene (6 bases). The V end lost 2 bases, the J end lost 8 bases, and 9 bases lay between the germline ends. The CDR3 runs 12 residues. Per the germline V gene, CDR1 is MDHEN and CDR2 is SYDVKM. The CDR3 loop is CASSLVRGGYTF. Written as DNA, the CDR3 is TGTGCCAGCAGTTTAGTCAGGGGCGGCTACACCTTC.

The chain links TRBV3-1 (or the pseudogene TRBV3-2) to TRBJ2-7, with 9 bases aligning to TRBD2. The CDR3 covers 18 residues. Germline CDR1 reads LGHDT; CDR2 reads YNNKEL (reference sequence). V gave up 1 base and J gave up 6 bases; unmatched junction bases: 16. CDR3 bases: TGTGCCAGCAGCCAAGGTTGGGTTAGCGGGAGTGGGAGAGGCGAGCAGTACTTC. It codes for CASSQGWVSGSGRGEQYF.

Details on this clone: Other DNA sequences in this specimen translate into the identical CDR3. The genes are TRBV27 and TRBJ2-5; perhaps TRBD2 as D (5 bases). CDR3 length: 14 residues. The germline V gene encodes CDR1 MNHEY and CDR2 SMNVEV (reference sequence). Trimming cost V 4 bases and J 1 base, with 10 bases left between them. The CDR3 DNA reads as TGTGCCAGCAGTTCTGGACTGACCCAAGAGACCCAGTACTTC. It yields the protein CASSSGLTQETQYF.

The genes are TRBV7-2 and TRBJ2-6; no definite D call. CDR1 and CDR2 from the germline V gene are SGHTA and FQGNSA. V dropped 1 base and J dropped 0 bases, with 7 bases sitting between them. The CDR3 is 16 residues long. As DNA, the CDR3 is TGTGCCAGCAGCTTAGGCGGAAGCTCTGGGGCCAACGTCCTGACTTTC. Translating it yields CASSLGGSSGANVLTF. Using reference TRBV7-2 and TRBJ2-6 for the parts outside the CDR3, the full variable domain is GAGVSQSPSNKVTEKGKDVELRCDPISGHTALYWYRQSLGQGLEFLIYFQGNSAPDKSGLPSDRFSAERTGGSVSTLTIQRTQQEDSAVYLCASSLGGSSGANVLTFGAGSRLTVL.

The chain combines TRBV7-9 with TRBJ2-5; 12 bases line up with TRBD1. Trimming removed 4 bases from V and 4 bases from J; junction bases left unmatched: 7. There are 16 residues in the CDR3. Germline assignment: CDR1 SEHNR and CDR2 FQNEAQ (reference sequence). The CDR3 reads CASSSRDRGLLETQYF. CDR3 nucleotides: TGTGCCAGCAGCTCGCGGGACAGGGGGCTTTTAGAGACCCAGTACTTC. Full variable domain (remainder filled in from reference TRBV7-9 and TRBJ2-5): DTGVSQNPRHKITKRGQNVTFRCDPISEHNRLYWYRQTLGQGPEFLTYFQNEAQLEKSRLLSDRFSAERPKGSFSTLEIQRTEQGDSAMYLCASSSRDRGLLETQYFGPGTRLLVL.

The chain carries TRBV27 and TRBJ2-7, with D perhaps matching TRBD1 (5 bases). Trimming stripped 0 bases from V and 6 bases from J, with 12 bases between. The CDR3 runs 14 residues. Germline-derived CDR1 and CDR2 are MNHEY and SMNVEV (reference sequence). The DNA for the CDR3 is TGTGCCAGCAGTTTATCGGGGCAGGGTATCGAGCAGTACTTC. Translated, it gives CASSLSGQGIEQYF.

The rearrangement joins TRBV6-4 to TRBJ2-3; 8 bases are a match to TRBD1. V gave up 8 bases and J gave up 1 base; unmatched junction bases: 11. The CDR3 is 16 residues long. Germline CDR1 reads MRHNA; CDR2 reads SNTAGT. The CDR3 sequence: CASGIGQGFGTDTQYF. The CDR3 DNA sequence: TGTGCCAGCGGCATCGGACAGGGTTTCGGCACAGATACGCAGTATTTT.

This clone was observed once. CDR3 loop: CASSPGGNEQYF. The CDR3 nucleotides read TGTGCCAGCAGCCCAGGGGGGAACGAGCAGTACTTC. The chain combines TRBV5-6 with TRBJ2-7; possible D gene TRBD1, 7 bases. Trimming shortened V by 4 bases and J by 5 bases, and 10 bases separated the two germline ends. Per germline, CDR1 SGHDT and CDR2 YYEEEE. This CDR3 comprises 12 residues.

The chain joins TRBV15 to TRBJ2-7, with a weak D call TRBD1 (8 bases). V was shortened by 3 bases and J by 5 bases, with 17 bases between the two germline ends. The length of the CDR3 is 15 residues. Germline values: CDR1 LNHNV, CDR2 YYDKDF (reference sequence). The CDR3 coding sequence is TGTGCCACCAGCAGGACGGACAGGGACTATAACGAGCAGTACTTC. It is translated as CATSRTDRDYNEQYF.

The V and J genes are TRBV28 and TRBJ2-1; 9 nucleotides line up with TRBD2. The CDR3 is 14 amino acids. Trimming removed 5 bases from V and 7 bases from J; junction bases left unmatched: 6. Germline V gives CDR1 MDHEN, CDR2 SYDVKM. This chain's CDR3 is CASSISGRKNEQFF. CDR3 in DNA: TGTGCCAGCAGTATTAGCGGGAGAAAAAATGAGCAGTTCTTC. The full variable domain, with the rest looked up from reference TRBV28 and TRBJ2-1, is DVKVTQSSRYLVKRTGEKVFLECVQDMDHENMFWYRQDPGLGLRLIYFSYDVKMKEKGDIPEGYSVSREKKERFSLILESASTNQTSMYLCASSISGRKNEQFFGPGTRLTVL.

This clone was seen a few times. CDR3 residues: CASSPPRRQGNYEQYF. DNA for the CDR3: TGTGCCAGTAGTCCTCCCAGAAGACAGGGGAATTACGAGCAGTACTTC. V and J are TRBV19 and TRBJ2-7; 8 nucleotides agree with TRBD1. This CDR3 contains 16 residues. V dropped 5 bases and J dropped 4; count of bases not matched to a gene: 13. Looked up from germline, CDR1 is LNHDA and CDR2 is SQIVND (reference sequence).